This TCR beta chain originates from a study of a mutant IDH1 vaccine in newly diagnosed glioma. TCRdb keeps only in-frame clones here, not all; method: immunoSEQ multiplex PCR. The table has approximately 41,000 clones, 75% to 90% seen once. Time point given: week 35, safety follow-up. What each vaccine dose contained was 300 ug of mutant IDH1 20-mer peptide, accompanied by topical imiquimod. V was pared by 4 bases and J by 1 base, with 12 bases of the junction left unmatched. The CDR3 extends over 17 amino acids. The V gene's germline CDR1 is SGHRS and CDR2 YFSETQ. This clone came up once. Its antigen is still unknown.

This chain joins TRBV5-1 and TRBJ1-1, with 8 bases fitting TRBD1. This TCR came from a man between 40 and 49 years old with glioma. Sequenced here: PBMCs, sampled from a glioma patient whose treatment included an IDH1 peptide vaccine. This CDR3 is CASSGRTGRRGNTEAFF. CDR3 sequence (DNA): TGCGCCAGCAGCGGCCGGACAGGGAGGCGCGGGAACACTGAAGCTTTCTTT.